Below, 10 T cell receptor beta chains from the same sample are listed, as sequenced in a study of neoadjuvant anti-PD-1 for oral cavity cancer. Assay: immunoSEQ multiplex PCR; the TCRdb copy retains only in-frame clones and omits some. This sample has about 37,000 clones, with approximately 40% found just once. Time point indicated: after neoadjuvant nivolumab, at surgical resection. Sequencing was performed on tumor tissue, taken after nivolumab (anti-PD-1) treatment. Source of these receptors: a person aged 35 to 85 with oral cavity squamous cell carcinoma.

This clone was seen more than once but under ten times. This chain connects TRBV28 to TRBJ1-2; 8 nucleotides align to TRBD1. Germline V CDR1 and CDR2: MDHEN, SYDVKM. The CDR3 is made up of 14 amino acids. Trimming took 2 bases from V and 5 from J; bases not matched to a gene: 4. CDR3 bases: TGTGCCAGCAGTTTACCCGGACAGGGATATGGCTACACCTTC. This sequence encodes CASSLPGQGYGYTF.

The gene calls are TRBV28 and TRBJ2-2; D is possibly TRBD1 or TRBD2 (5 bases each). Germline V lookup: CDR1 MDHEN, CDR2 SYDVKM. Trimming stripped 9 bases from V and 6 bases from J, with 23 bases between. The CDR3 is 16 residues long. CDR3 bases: TGTGCCAGTACCGGGACGATTTACGGACTTGCCGGGGAGCTGTTTTTT. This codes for CASTGTIYGLAGELFF.

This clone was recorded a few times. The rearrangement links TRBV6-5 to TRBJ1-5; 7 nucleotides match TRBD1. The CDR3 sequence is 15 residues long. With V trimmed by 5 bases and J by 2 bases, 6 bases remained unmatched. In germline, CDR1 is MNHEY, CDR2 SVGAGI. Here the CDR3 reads CASSPDRAGNQPQHF. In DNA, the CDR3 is TGTGCCAGCAGTCCAGACAGGGCGGGCAATCAGCCCCAGCATTTT.

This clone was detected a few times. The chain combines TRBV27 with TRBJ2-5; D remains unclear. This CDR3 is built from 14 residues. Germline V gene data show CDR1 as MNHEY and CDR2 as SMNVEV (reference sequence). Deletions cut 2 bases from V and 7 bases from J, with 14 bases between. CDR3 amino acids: CASSLVAQEGTQYF. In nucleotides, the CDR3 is TGTGCCAGCAGTTTAGTAGCACAAGAAGGGACCCAGTACTTC.

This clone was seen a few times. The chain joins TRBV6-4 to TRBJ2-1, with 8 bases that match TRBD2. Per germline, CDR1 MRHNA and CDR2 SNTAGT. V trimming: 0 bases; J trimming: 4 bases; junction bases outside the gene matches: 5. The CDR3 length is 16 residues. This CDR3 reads CASSDSEAGGYNEQFF. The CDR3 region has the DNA TGTGCCAGCAGTGACTCGGAGGCGGGAGGTTACAATGAGCAGTTCTTC.

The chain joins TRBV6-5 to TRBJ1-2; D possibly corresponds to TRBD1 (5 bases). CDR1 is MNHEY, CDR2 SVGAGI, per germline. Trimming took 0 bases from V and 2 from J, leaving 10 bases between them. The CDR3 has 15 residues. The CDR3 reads CASSYSSRDNYGYTF. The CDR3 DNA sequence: TGTGCCAGCAGTTACTCGAGTCGGGACAACTATGGCTACACCTTC.

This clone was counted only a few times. The CDR3 DNA follows: TGTGCCAGCAGCGCGGCCCAGGACAGGTACTATGGCTACACCTTC. Translation: CASSAAQDRYYGYTF. The rearrangement joins TRBV9 to TRBJ1-2, with TRBD1 matching over 7 bases. Germline CDR1 and CDR2: SGDLS and YYNGEE. The CDR3 loop spans 15 amino acids. Trimming took 3 bases from V and 3 from J; bases not matched to a gene: 8.

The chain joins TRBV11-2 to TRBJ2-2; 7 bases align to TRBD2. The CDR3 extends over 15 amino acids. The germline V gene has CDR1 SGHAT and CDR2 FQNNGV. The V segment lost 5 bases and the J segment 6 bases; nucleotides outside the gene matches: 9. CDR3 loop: CASSRMAGEAGELFF. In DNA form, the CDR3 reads TGTGCCAGCAGCCGGATGGCGGGAGAGGCCGGGGAGCTGTTTTTT.

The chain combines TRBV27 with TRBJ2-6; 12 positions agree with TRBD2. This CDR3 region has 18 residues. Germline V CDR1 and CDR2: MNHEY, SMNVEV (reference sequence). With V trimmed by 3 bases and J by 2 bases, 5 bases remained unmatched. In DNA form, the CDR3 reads TGTGCCAGCAGTTTGACTAGCGGGAGAGTAGCTGGGGCCAACGTCCTGACTTTC. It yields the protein CASSLTSGRVAGANVLTF. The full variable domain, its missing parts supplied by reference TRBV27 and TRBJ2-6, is EAQVTQNPRYLITVTGKKLTVTCSQNMNHEYMSWYRQDPGLGLRQIYYSMNVEVTDKGDVPEGYKVSRKEKRNFPLILESPSPNQTSLYFCASSLTSGRVAGANVLTFGAGSRLTVL.

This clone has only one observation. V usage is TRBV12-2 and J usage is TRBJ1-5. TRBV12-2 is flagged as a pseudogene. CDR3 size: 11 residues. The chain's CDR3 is CASRVSQPQHF. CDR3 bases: TGTGCAAGTCGCGTTAGCCAGCCCCAGCATTTT.